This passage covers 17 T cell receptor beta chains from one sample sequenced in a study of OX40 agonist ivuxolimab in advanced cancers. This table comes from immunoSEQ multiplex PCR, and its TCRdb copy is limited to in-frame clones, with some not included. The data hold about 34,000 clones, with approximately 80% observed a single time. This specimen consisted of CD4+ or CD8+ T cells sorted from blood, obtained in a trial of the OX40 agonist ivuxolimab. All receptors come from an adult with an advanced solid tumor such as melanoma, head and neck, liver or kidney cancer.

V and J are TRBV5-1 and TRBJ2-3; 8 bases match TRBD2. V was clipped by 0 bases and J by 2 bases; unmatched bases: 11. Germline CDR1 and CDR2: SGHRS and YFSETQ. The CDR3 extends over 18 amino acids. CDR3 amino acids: CASSLAIRASGSTDTQYF. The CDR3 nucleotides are TGCGCCAGCAGCTTGGCTATTCGGGCTAGCGGGTCCACAGATACGCAGTATTTT.

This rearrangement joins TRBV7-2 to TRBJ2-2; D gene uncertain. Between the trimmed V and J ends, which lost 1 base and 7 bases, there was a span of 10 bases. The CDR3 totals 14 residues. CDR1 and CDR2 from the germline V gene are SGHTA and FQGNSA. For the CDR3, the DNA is TGTGCCAGCAGCTTAGTAGGGAAGTTCGGGGAGCTGTTTTTT. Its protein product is CASSLVGKFGELFF.

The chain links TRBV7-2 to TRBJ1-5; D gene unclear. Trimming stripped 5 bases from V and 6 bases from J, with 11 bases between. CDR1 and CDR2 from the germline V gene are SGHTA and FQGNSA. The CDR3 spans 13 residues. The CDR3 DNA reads TGTGCCAGCAGCCCGATCCCGGCTCAGCCCCAGCATTTT. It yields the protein CASSPIPAQPQHF. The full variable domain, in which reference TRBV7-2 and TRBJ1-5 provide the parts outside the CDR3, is GAGVSQSPSNKVTEKGKDVELRCDPISGHTALYWYRQSLGQGLEFLIYFQGNSAPDKSGLPSDRFSAERTGGSVSTLTIQRTQQEDSAVYLCASSPIPAQPQHFGDGTRLSIL.

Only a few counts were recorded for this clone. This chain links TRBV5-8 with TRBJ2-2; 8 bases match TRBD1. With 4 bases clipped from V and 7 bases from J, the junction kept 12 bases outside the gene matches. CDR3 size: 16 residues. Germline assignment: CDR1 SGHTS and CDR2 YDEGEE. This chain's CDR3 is CASSTYAGGAVGELFF. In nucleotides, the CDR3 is TGTGCCAGCAGCACATATGCAGGGGGCGCGGTCGGGGAGCTGTTTTTT.

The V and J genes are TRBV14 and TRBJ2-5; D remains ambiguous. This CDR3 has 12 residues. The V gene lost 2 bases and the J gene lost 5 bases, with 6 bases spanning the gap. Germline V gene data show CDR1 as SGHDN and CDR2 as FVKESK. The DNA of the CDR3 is TGTGCCAGCAGCCAATCACGGGAGACCCAGTACTTC. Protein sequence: CASSQSRETQYF.

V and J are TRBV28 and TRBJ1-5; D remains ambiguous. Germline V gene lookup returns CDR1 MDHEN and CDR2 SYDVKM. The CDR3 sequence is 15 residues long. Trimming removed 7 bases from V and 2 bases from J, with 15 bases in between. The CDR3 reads CASTVIKGGNQPQHF. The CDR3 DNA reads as TGTGCCAGCACCGTCATTAAGGGTGGCAATCAGCCCCAGCATTTT.

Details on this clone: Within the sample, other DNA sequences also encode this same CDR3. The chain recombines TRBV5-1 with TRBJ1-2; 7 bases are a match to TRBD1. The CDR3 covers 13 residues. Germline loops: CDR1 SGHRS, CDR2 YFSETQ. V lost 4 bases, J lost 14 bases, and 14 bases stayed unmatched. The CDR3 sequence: CASSPIRDREGTF. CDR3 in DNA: TGCGCCAGCAGCCCGATCCGGGACAGAGAAGGGACCTTC.

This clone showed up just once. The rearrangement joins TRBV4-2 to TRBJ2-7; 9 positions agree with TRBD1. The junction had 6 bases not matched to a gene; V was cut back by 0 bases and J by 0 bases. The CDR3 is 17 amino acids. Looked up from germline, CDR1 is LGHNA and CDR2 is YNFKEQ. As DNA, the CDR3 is TGTGCCAGCAGCCAAGATTTTGGACAGGGGAGCTCCTACGAGCAGTACTTC. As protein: CASSQDFGQGSSYEQYF.

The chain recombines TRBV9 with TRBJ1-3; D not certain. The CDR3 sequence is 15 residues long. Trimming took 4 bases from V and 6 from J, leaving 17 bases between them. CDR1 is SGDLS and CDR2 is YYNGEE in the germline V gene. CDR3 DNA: TGTGCCAGCAGCCTCCGCGGGAGCTCCGTAAACACCATATATTTT. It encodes CASSLRGSSVNTIYF.

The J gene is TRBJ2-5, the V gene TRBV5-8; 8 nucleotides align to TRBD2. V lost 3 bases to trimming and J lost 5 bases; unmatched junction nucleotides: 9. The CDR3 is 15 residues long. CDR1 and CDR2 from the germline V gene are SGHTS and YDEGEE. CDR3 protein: CASSSRGGLGETQYF. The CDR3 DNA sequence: TGTGCCAGCAGCTCACGGGGGGGCCTCGGGGAGACCCAGTACTTC.

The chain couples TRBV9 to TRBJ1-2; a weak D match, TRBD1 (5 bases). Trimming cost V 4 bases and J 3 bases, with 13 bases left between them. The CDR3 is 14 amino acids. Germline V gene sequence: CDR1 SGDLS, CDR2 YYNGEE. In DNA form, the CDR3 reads TGTGCCAGCAGCCTAGGGGAGGCCTACTATGGCTACACCTTC. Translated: CASSLGEAYYGYTF.

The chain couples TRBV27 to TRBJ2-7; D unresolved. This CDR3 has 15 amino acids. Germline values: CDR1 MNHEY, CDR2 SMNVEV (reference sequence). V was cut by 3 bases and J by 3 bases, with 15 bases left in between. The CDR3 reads CASSFGVGSHYEQYF. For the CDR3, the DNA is TGTGCCAGCAGTTTCGGAGTAGGGTCCCACTACGAGCAGTACTTC.

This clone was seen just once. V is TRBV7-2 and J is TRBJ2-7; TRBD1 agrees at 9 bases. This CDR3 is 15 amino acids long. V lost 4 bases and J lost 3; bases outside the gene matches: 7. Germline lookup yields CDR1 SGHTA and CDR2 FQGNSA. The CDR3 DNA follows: TGTGCCAGCAGCTCCAGACAGGGGGGGGTCTACGAGCAGTACTTC. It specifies CASSSRQGGVYEQYF.

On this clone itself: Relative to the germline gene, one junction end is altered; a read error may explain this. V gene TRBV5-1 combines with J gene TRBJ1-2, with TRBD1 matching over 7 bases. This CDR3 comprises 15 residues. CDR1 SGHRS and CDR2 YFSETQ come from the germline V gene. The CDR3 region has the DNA TGCGCCAACAGCTTGGATCAGGGGGGAAACTATGGCTACACCTTC. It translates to CANSLDQGGNYGYTF.

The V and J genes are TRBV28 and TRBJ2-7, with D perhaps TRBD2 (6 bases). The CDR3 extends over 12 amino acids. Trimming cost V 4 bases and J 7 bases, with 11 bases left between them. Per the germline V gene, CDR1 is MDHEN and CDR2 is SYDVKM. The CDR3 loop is CASSSAGQEQYF. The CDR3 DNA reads TGTGCCAGCAGTTCCGCGGGGCAAGAGCAGTACTTC.

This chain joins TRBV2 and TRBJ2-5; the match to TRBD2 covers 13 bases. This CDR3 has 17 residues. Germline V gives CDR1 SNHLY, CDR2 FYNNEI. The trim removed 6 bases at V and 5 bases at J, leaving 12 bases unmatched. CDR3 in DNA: TGTGCCAGCAGAAAGAAGACCGGGACTAGCGGGACGGAGACCCAGTACTTC. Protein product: CASRKKTGTSGTETQYF.

This CDR3 is CASSLGSRTGLYGYTF. The CDR3 bases are TGTGCCAGCAGCTTAGGCTCCCGGACAGGCCTCTATGGCTACACCTTC. The V call is TRBV27, the J call TRBJ1-2; 7 nucleotides match TRBD1. J gave up 4 bases and V 6 bases, and 14 bases lay outside the gene matches. Germline-derived CDR1 and CDR2 are MNHEY and SMNVEV (reference sequence). CDR3 size: 16 residues.